Listed here is a single T cell receptor beta chain. Its antigen is unidentified. This sample is part of a study of blood T cell dynamics during melanoma immunotherapy. The study's findings and limits: The study could not tell melanoma-specific clones from general immune activation.

This CDR3 is built from 14 residues. V shed 1 base and J shed 0 bases, with 7 bases lying between them. Germline CDR1 MNHNS, CDR2 SASEGT. Noted time point: week 3, after first cycle of checkpoint inhibitor. Measured with immunoSEQ multiplex PCR; TCRdb has only the in-frame clones, and not every one. There are about 7,300 clones in the sample; 81% occur only once, and 14% lies in the top ten. The receptor was derived from a human donor with melanoma. The genes are TRBV6-1 and TRBJ2-7; no clear D gene. The specimen was blood, collected from a patient treated with checkpoint blockade. In DNA, the CDR3 is TGTGCCAGCAGTGAAGAGTACAGCTCCTACGAGCAGTACTTC. It translates to CASSEEYSSYEQYF.